The sequence of this TCR beta chain was determined in a study of blood T cell repertoires in COVID-19. Study details: Samples of COVID-19 (acute and convalescent) were obtained from the United States, Italy and Spain. Nucleic acid was either cDNA or gDNA, and it came from T cells, B-cell-depleted T cells, or PBMCs.

The CDR3 length is 15 residues. CDR1 and CDR2 (germline): MDHEN, SYDVKM. V was clipped by 6 bases and J by 8 bases, with 19 bases between them. In the original workflow: By means of reference gene primer amplification, nucleated cell counts were estimated. Libraries were prepared by immunoSEQ multiplex PCR; TCRdb keeps only in-frame clonotypes and omits some of them. That table is the source of V, J and clone size, and D and trimming were worked out from the DNA. This sample has some 90,000 clones, with roughly 80% found just once. The chain recombines TRBV28 with TRBJ1-4, with D unclear. This TCR was recovered from a human donor in a cohort sampled during active COVID-19. The sample taken for sequencing was peripheral blood. CDR3 nucleotide sequence: TGTGCCAGCAGGTATGGAACGGGAGCTGCGGAAAAACTGTTTTTT. Protein product: CASRYGTGAAEKLFF.